A few counts support the clone carrying this TCR beta chain. These data originate in a study of neurological immune-mediated disorders. TCRdb passed the 5' RACE reads through MiXCR, listing each CDR3 protein once. The sample yields about 14,000 distinct CDR3 sequences, under 8% seen once. The clonotype comes from a middle-aged woman in good health. Source material: CD8+ T cells from blood.

The CDR3 region has the DNA TGTGCCAGCAGCTTAGAAACCAGTCCGGCTGAGCAGTTCTTC. Its protein product is CASSLETSPAEQFF. V usage is TRBV11-3 and J usage is TRBJ2-1; D is undetermined. From germline, CDR1 is SGHNT and CDR2 YENEEA. The CDR3 contains 14 residues. V gave up 0 bases and J gave up 9 bases, with 12 bases separating them.